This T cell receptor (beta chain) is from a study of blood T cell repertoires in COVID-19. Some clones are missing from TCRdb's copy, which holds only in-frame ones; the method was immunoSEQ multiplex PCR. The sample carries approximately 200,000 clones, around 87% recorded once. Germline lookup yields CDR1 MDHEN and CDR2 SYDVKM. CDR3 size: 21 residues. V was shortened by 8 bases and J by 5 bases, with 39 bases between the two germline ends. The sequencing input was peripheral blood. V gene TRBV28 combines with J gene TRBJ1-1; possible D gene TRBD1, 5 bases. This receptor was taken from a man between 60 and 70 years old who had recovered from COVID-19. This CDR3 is CASRIFRQSDRDGRRGTEAFF. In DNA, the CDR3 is TGTGCCAGCCGGATCTTTCGTCAGTCCGACAGAGACGGGCGAAGGGGTACTGAAGCTTTCTTT. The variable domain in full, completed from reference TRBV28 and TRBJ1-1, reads DVKVTQSSRYLVKRTGEKVFLECVQDMDHENMFWYRQDPGLGLRLIYFSYDVKMKEKGDIPEGYSVSREKKERFSLILESASTNQTSMYLCASRIFRQSDRDGRRGTEAFFGQGTRLTVV.